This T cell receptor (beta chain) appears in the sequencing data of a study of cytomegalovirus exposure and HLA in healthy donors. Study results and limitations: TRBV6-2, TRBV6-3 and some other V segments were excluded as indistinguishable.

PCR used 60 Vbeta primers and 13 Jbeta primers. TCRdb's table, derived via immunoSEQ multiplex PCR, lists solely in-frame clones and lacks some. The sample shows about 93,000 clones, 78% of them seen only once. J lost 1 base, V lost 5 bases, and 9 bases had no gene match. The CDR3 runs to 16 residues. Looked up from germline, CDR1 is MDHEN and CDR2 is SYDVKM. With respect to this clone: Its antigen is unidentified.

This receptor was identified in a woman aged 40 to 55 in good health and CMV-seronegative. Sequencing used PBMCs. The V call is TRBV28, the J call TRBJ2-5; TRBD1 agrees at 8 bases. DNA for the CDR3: TGTGCCAGCAGTCCCGGACAGGGTAGATCCCAAGAGACCCAGTACTTC. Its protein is CASSPGQGRSQETQYF.